These 3 T cell receptor beta chains share one sample of origin, sequenced in a study of T cell responses to AZD1222 COVID-19 vaccine. Assay: immunoSEQ multiplex PCR; the TCRdb copy retains only in-frame clones and omits some. The sample yields 90,000 to 120,000 clones, 80% to 90% seen once. The sequencing used peripheral blood, collected on day 0 of AZD1222 vaccination. The receptors shown here come from an adult in good health.

This chain uses TRBV6-5 with TRBJ2-7; no firm D call. CDR1 and CDR2 from the germline V gene are MNHEY and SVGAGI. V lost 3 bases and J 2 bases, leaving 17 bases between the germline ends. The CDR3 extends over 16 amino acids. The CDR3 sequence is CASSYIDGQATYEQYF. CDR3 coding DNA: TGTGCCAGCAGTTATATTGACGGGCAGGCCACCTACGAGCAGTACTTC.

The J gene is TRBJ1-5, the V gene TRBV28; D perhaps matches TRBD1 (6 bases). The ends were cut back, 3 bases at V and 7 bases at J, with 13 bases in the middle. Germline V gives CDR1 MDHEN, CDR2 SYDVKM. The CDR3 runs 14 residues. The DNA for the CDR3 is TGTGCCAGCAGTTTTTCAACAGGGTGGCAGCCCCAGCATTTT. Translating gives CASSFSTGWQPQHF.

This chain connects TRBV27 to TRBJ1-1; D gene ambiguous. The CDR3 extends over 15 amino acids. Germline assignment: CDR1 MNHEY and CDR2 SMNVEV (reference sequence). V lost 5 bases and J lost 0, with 13 bases in between. CDR3 protein: CASSPPRGMNTEAFF. The CDR3 coding sequence is TGTGCCAGCAGTCCGCCTCGTGGGATGAACACTGAAGCTTTCTTT.